The rows below give T cell receptor beta chains drawn from one sample of a study of tumor-infiltrating lymphocytes in primary liver carcinoma. From the multiplex PCR reads, TCRdb called clonotypes with MiXCR, one entry per CDR3 protein. The table shows about 120,000 distinct CDR3 sequences, with roughly 69% occurring only once. Sample: liver tumor tissue from sampling region 1. These receptors were collected from a woman aged 55 to 70 with primary liver carcinoma and hepatitis B virus infection. CDR3s include the opening cysteine and the closing phenylalanine or tryptophan. Each record gives: V gene, clone size, D gene, J gene, CDR3 DNA, CDR3 protein. The D gene is left open where the match is weak. Clone size, where shown, is once, few, many, or a class for clones that have expanded.

TRBV11-2	once	NA	TRBJ2-1	TGTGCCAGCAGCCCAGGGCGGGTACTATCGATCGATGAGCAGTTCTTC	CASSPGRVLSIDEQFF
TRBV6-5	many	NA	TRBJ1-1	TGTGCCAGCAGCCCGGACAGAAAACTCCTCGAAGCTTTCTTT	CASSPDRKLLEAFF
TRBV10-1	many	NA	TRBJ2-4	TGCGCCAGCAGTGAGGAAAACATTCAGTACTTC	CASSEENIQYF
TRBV11-3	NA	TRBD2	TRBJ2-3	TGTGCCAACAGCTCCAGGACTAGCACGGATACGCAGTATTTT	CANSSRTSTDTQYF
TRBV11-3	NA	NA	TRBJ2-7	TGTGCCAGCACGGGCAGCTCCTATGGGCAGTACTTC	CASTGSSYGQYF
TRBV6-5	NA	TRBD2	TRBJ2-1	TGTGCCAGCAGTCTGGTGGGTAGCGGGTCCTACAATGAGCAGTTCTTC	CASSLVGSGSYNEQFF
TRBV11-3	NA	NA	TRBJ2-1	TGTGCCAGCAGCTTAGGAACCTACAACGATCAGTTCTTC	CASSLGTYNDQFF
TRBV11-2	NA	NA	TRBJ2-7	TGTGCCTGCACCCTAACGAGGGGGGCCAGGGAGCAGTATTTC	CACTLTRGAREQYF
TRBV13	NA	TRBD1	TRBJ1-1	TGTGTCAGCAGCTTCCGACAGGGGGGTACTGAAGCTTTCTTT	CVSSFRQGGTEAFF
TRBV5-5	NA	NA	TRBJ1-5	TGTGCCAGCAACTTGCGGCCCCGGGGGTCAAATCAGCCCCAGCATTTT	CASNLRPRGSNQPQHF
TRBV5-6	NA	NA	TRBJ2-3	TGTGCCAGCGGCCCGGGGCCGAGCACAGATACGCAGTATTTT	CASGPGPSTDTQYF
TRBV11-2	NA	NA	TRBJ2-7	TGTGCCAGCACCCCATGGACTAGGGGGAAATACGAGCAGTACTTC	CASTPWTRGKYEQYF
TRBV10-2	many	NA	TRBJ1-1	TGCGCCAGCAGCATGAACACTGAAGCTTTCTTT	CASSMNTEAFF
TRBV11-2	many	NA	TRBJ2-3	TGTGCCAGCAGCCTCGATCGGGGCGGCAGCACAGATACGCAGTATTTT	CASSLDRGGSTDTQYF
TRBV11-2	NA	TRBD2	TRBJ2-7	TGTGCCAGCGACCCCCCTAGCGGTGTCTACGAGCAGTACTTC	CASDPPSGVYEQYF
TRBV29-1	NA	TRBD1	TRBJ2-1	TGCAGCGTTGAGGGGGACAGGAACAGTGAACAGTTTTTC	CSVEGDRNSEQFF
TRBV7-6	few	NA	TRBJ2-5	TGTGCCAGCAGCTTAGCCGGGACAAAGGAGACCCAGTACTTC	CASSLAGTKETQYF
TRBV11-2	NA	TRBD2	TRBJ2-5	TGTGCCAGTAGCTTAGAGGGAGGGGAGGAAGAGACCCACTACTTC	CASSLEGGEEETHYF
TRBV11-2	NA	NA	TRBJ1-2	TGTGCCAACAGCGGGACCCTAGGGTCTGGCTACACTTTC	CANSGTLGSGYTF
TRBV6-6	NA	TRBD1	TRBJ1-2	TGTGCCAGCAGTTACTCGGAGGGGGCCGTAAACTATGGTTACGCCTTC	CASSYSEGAVNYGYAF
TRBV5-6	NA	TRBD1	TRBJ1-4	TGTCCCAGCAGCTCATCAGGGGGAAGGGAAAAGCTGTTTTTT	CPSSSSGGREKLFF
TRBV10-1	once	TRBD2	TRBJ2-3	TGCGCCAGCAATGAAGAAAGTGCGGGAGTCCTCACGAATACGCAGTATTTT	CASNEESAGVLTNTQYF
TRBV6-1	many	TRBD1	TRBJ2-7	TGTGCCAGCCGACAGGGGGAATCCTACGAGCAGTACTTC	CASRQGESYEQYF
TRBV11-1	NA	NA	TRBJ2-5	TGTGCCAGCAACTTATTCAGGGTTCAAGAGACCCAGTACTTC	CASNLFRVQETQYF
TRBV13	many	TRBD2	TRBJ2-1	TGTGCCAGCAGCTTAGGGCTACGGGGTGCGGGAGGGAATGAGCAGTTCTTC	CASSLGLRGAGGNEQFF
TRBV19	few	NA	TRBJ2-7	TGTGCCAGTAGTGCCCTGGGACTGAACCTCTCCTACGAGCAGTACTTC	CASSALGLNLSYEQYF
TRBV5-1	few	NA	TRBJ2-3	TGCGCCAGCAGCTTGCGGCAGGTTAAAACAGATACGCAGTATTTT	CASSLRQVKTDTQYF